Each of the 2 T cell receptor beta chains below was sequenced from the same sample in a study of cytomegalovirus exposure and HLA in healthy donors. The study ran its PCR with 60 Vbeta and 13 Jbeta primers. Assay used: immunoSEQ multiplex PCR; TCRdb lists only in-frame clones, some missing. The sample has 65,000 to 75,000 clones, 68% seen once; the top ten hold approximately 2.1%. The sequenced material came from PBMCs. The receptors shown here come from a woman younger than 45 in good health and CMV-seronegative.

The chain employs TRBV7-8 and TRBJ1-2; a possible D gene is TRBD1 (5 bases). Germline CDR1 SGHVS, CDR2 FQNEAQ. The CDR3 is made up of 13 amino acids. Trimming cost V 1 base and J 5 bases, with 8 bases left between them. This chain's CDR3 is CASSLGQYYGYTF. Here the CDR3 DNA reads TGTGCCAGCAGCTTAGGACAGTATTATGGCTACACCTTC.

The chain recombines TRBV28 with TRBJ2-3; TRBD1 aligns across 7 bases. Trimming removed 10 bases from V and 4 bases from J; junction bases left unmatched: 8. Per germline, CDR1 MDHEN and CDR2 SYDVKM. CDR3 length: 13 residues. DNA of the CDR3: TGTGCCACCTCCGACAGGGCACCAGATACGCAGTATTTT. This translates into CATSDRAPDTQYF.